This TCR beta chain was recorded in a study of CD8 T cells in ankylosing spondylitis. General study findings and limits: Several highly homologous variants formed a TCR beta motif that appeared characteristic of ankylosing spondylitis blood. Reports say disease-linked clones showed up significantly more in matched ankylosing spondylitis synovial fluid.

This clonotype was counted only a few times. The antigen remains unidentified. Trimming took off 1 base at V and 4 bases at J, with 3 bases between the two ends. The CDR3 totals 12 residues. Germline-derived CDR1 and CDR2 are LGHDT and YNNKEL (reference sequence). TCRdb reprocessed the 5' RACE reads with MiXCR, giving one entry per CDR3 protein. The sample yields roughly 170,000 distinct CDR3 sequences, 9.8% seen once. This receptor was obtained from a female donor with ankylosing spondylitis or in good health (not recorded which). This chain connects TRBV3-1 to TRBJ2-3; no definite D call. Sequencing was carried out using blood, either unsorted or a sorted T cell fraction (not recorded which). Here the CDR3 DNA reads TGTGCCAGCAGCCAAGTGTCAGATACGCAGTATTTT. This encodes CASSQVSDTQYF.